This is a list of T cell receptor beta chains from one sample in a study of T cell responses to AZD1222 COVID-19 vaccine. Produced via immunoSEQ multiplex PCR; TCRdb's table is partial and in-frame only. Of about 110,000 clones detected, 86% appear once; the ten largest clones hold 3% to 4%. The source was peripheral blood, collected on day 0 of AZD1222 vaccination. The origin of the receptors is an adult in good health. Each CDR3 is given with its conserved first and last residue. A D gene is named only where the DNA matches it firmly. Clone size is not always given. Where it is, it says once, few, many or a class for expanded clones.

D gene: NA; V gene: TRBV2; J gene: TRBJ2-7; clone size: NA; CDR3 DNA: TGTGCCAGCAGCCTCTACGAGCAGTACTTC; CDR3 protein: CASSLYEQYF
D gene: NA; V gene: TRBV19; J gene: TRBJ1-1; clone size: NA; CDR3 DNA: TGTGCCAGTAGTATAATGTTGGACACTGAAGCTTTCTTT; CDR3 protein: CASSIMLDTEAFF
D gene: TRBD1; V gene: TRBV6-2/TRBV6-3; J gene: TRBJ2-7; clone size: once; CDR3 DNA: TGTGCCAGCAGTTCGGACAGGAAAAACTCCTACGAGCAGTACTTC; CDR3 protein: CASSSDRKNSYEQYF
D gene: NA; V gene: TRBV25-1; J gene: TRBJ1-2; clone size: NA; CDR3 DNA: TGTGCCAGCAGTGCCGTGGGGGGGACTTATGGCTACACCTTC; CDR3 protein: CASSAVGGTYGYTF
D gene: TRBD1; V gene: TRBV5-5; J gene: TRBJ1-5; clone size: NA; CDR3 DNA: TGTGCCAGCAGCTCGGGACAGGGTCACCAGCCCCAGCATTTT; CDR3 protein: CASSSGQGHQPQHF
D gene: NA; V gene: TRBV11-2; J gene: TRBJ2-7; clone size: NA; CDR3 DNA: TGTGCCAGCAGCCCCCTATGGACAGACTACGAGCAGTACTTC; CDR3 protein: CASSPLWTDYEQYF
D gene: NA; V gene: TRBV9; J gene: TRBJ1-2; clone size: NA; CDR3 DNA: TGTGCCAGCAGAGCCACAGGGTCCGGCTATGGCTACACCTTC; CDR3 protein: CASRATGSGYGYTF
D gene: NA; V gene: TRBV3-1/TRBV3-2; J gene: TRBJ2-5; clone size: NA; CDR3 DNA: TGTGCCAGCAGCCCCCCCTGGGCGGGGGCCCAAGAGACCCAGTACTTC; CDR3 protein: CASSPPWAGAQETQYF
D gene: TRBD1; V gene: TRBV5-1; J gene: TRBJ2-7; clone size: few; CDR3 DNA: TGCGCCAGCAGCTCCCGGGACAGGGGGCCCGAGCAGTACTTC; CDR3 protein: CASSSRDRGPEQYF
D gene: NA; V gene: TRBV7-9; J gene: TRBJ2-4; clone size: NA; CDR3 DNA: TGTGCCAGCAGCTTAGAGCTAGCCAAAAACATTCAGTACTTC; CDR3 protein: CASSLELAKNIQYF
D gene: TRBD2; V gene: TRBV5-1; J gene: TRBJ2-7; clone size: NA; CDR3 DNA: TGCGCCAGCAGCTTGGCGACTAGCGGGGGTTTCACCCCCTACGAGCAGTACTTC; CDR3 protein: CASSLATSGGFTPYEQYF
D gene: NA; V gene: TRBV20-1; J gene: TRBJ2-1; clone size: once; CDR3 DNA: TGCAGTGCAGAGTACAATGAGCAGTTCTTC; CDR3 protein: CSAEYNEQFF
D gene: NA; V gene: TRBV3-1/TRBV3-2; J gene: TRBJ2-3; clone size: NA; CDR3 DNA: TGTGCCAGCAGCCAAGATCGTCAAGATACGCAGTATTTT; CDR3 protein: CASSQDRQDTQYF
D gene: NA; V gene: TRBV7-9; J gene: TRBJ2-2; clone size: once; CDR3 DNA: TGTGCCAGCAGCTTAGTCGCGGGACTCACCGGGGAGCTGTTTTTT; CDR3 protein: CASSLVAGLTGELFF
D gene: NA; V gene: TRBV7-9; J gene: TRBJ2-5; clone size: NA; CDR3 DNA: TGTGCCAGCAGCTTTGGGGGATGGGAGACCCAGTACTTC; CDR3 protein: CASSFGGWETQYF
D gene: NA; V gene: TRBV30; J gene: TRBJ1-1; clone size: few; CDR3 DNA: TGTGCCTGGAGTAACTACAGAACGAACACTGAAGCTTTCTTT; CDR3 protein: CAWSNYRTNTEAFF
D gene: TRBD1; V gene: TRBV5-6; J gene: TRBJ1-4; clone size: NA; CDR3 DNA: TGTGCCAGCAGCTTGGCCTCAGGGGGGACTAATGAAAAACTGTTTTTT; CDR3 protein: CASSLASGGTNEKLFF
D gene: NA; V gene: TRBV7-8; J gene: TRBJ1-5; clone size: NA; CDR3 DNA: TGTGCCAGCAGCTTACAGGAGTTTCAGCCCCAGCATTTT; CDR3 protein: CASSLQEFQPQHF
D gene: TRBD1; V gene: TRBV7-9; J gene: TRBJ1-4; clone size: many; CDR3 DNA: TGTGCCAGCAGCTTAGGACAGGGGGGCGAAAAACTGTTTTTT; CDR3 protein: CASSLGQGGEKLFF
D gene: NA; V gene: TRBV19; J gene: TRBJ1-2; clone size: NA; CDR3 DNA: TGTGCCAGTAGTAAGGGGAGTCAGACAGACACCTATGGCTACACCTTC; CDR3 protein: CASSKGSQTDTYGYTF
D gene: NA; V gene: TRBV2; J gene: TRBJ2-1; clone size: NA; CDR3 DNA: TGTGCCAGCAGTGTTCAAGGGCCGGGGAGCAATGAGCAGTTCTTC; CDR3 protein: CASSVQGPGSNEQFF
D gene: NA; V gene: TRBV5-5; J gene: TRBJ2-5; clone size: once; CDR3 DNA: TGTGCCAGCAGCCCCCCGCCTCCTCAAGAGACCCAGTACTTC; CDR3 protein: CASSPPPPQETQYF
D gene: TRBD2; V gene: TRBV3-1/TRBV3-2; J gene: TRBJ2-5; clone size: NA; CDR3 DNA: TGTGCCAGCAGCCAAGAGACTAGCGGGGGTCTAGGAGAGACCCAGTACTTC; CDR3 protein: CASSQETSGGLGETQYF
D gene: NA; V gene: TRBV4-1; J gene: TRBJ2-5; clone size: NA; CDR3 DNA: TGCGCCAGCAGCCAGACGGACACAACCCAAGAGACCCAGTACTTC; CDR3 protein: CASSQTDTTQETQYF
D gene: NA; V gene: TRBV3-1/TRBV3-2; J gene: TRBJ2-7; clone size: NA; CDR3 DNA: TGTGCCAGCAGCGAGGGGGGGACGGAGTACGAGCAGTACTTC; CDR3 protein: CASSEGGTEYEQYF
D gene: NA; V gene: TRBV5-6; J gene: TRBJ2-7; clone size: NA; CDR3 DNA: TGTGCCAGCAGCTGGCGGACAGCCGTCAGGGCTTACGAGCAGTACTTC; CDR3 protein: CASSWRTAVRAYEQYF
D gene: NA; V gene: TRBV28; J gene: TRBJ2-3; clone size: NA; CDR3 DNA: TGTGCCAGCAGTCAAGGGGCTAGCACAGATACGCAGTATTTT; CDR3 protein: CASSQGASTDTQYF
D gene: TRBD1; V gene: TRBV7-2; J gene: TRBJ1-3; clone size: few; CDR3 DNA: TGTGCCAGCAGCACCTCAGGGGACAGGGGAGACACCATATATTTT; CDR3 protein: CASSTSGDRGDTIYF
D gene: TRBD2; V gene: TRBV7-3; J gene: TRBJ2-5; clone size: NA; CDR3 DNA: TGTGCCAGCAGCCCGGGACTAGCGGGGGTGGAGACCCAGTACTTC; CDR3 protein: CASSPGLAGVETQYF
D gene: TRBD2; V gene: TRBV10-1; J gene: TRBJ2-3; clone size: NA; CDR3 DNA: TGCGCCAGCAGTGGTAGTACGGGGGGGCTTTGGGATACGCAGTATTTT; CDR3 protein: CASSGSTGGLWDTQYF
D gene: NA; V gene: TRBV5-8; J gene: TRBJ2-5; clone size: once; CDR3 DNA: TGTGCCAGCAGCCCGGGCGTGGGCTTTATTCGGACCCAGTACTTC; CDR3 protein: CASSPGVGFIRTQYF
D gene: NA; V gene: TRBV5-4; J gene: TRBJ1-3; clone size: NA; CDR3 DNA: TGTGCCAGCAGCTTGGGTACTGGCTCTGGAAACACCATATATTTT; CDR3 protein: CASSLGTGSGNTIYF
D gene: NA; V gene: TRBV20-1; J gene: TRBJ2-5; clone size: NA; CDR3 DNA: TGCAGTGCTAGTAGGTTTGCAGGGGCTCCTGGAGAGACCCAGTACTTC; CDR3 protein: CSASRFAGAPGETQYF
D gene: NA; V gene: TRBV5-5; J gene: TRBJ2-1; clone size: NA; CDR3 DNA: TGTGCCAGCAGCTCCAGGACGCTTAGCTCCTACAATGAGCAGTTCTTC; CDR3 protein: CASSSRTLSSYNEQFF
D gene: TRBD1; V gene: TRBV16; J gene: TRBJ2-2; clone size: NA; CDR3 DNA: TGTGCCAGCAGCCAATCGGGACAGGGACCCGGGGAGCTGTTTTTT; CDR3 protein: CASSQSGQGPGELFF
D gene: NA; V gene: TRBV5-6; J gene: TRBJ2-2; clone size: NA; CDR3 DNA: TGTGCCAGCAGCTTGGTTACAGGGAGGGCCGGGGAGCTGTTTTTT; CDR3 protein: CASSLVTGRAGELFF
D gene: NA; V gene: TRBV5-1; J gene: TRBJ2-2; clone size: few; CDR3 DNA: TGCGCCAGCAGACCAGACAGCTTCACCGGGGAGCTGTTTTTT; CDR3 protein: CASRPDSFTGELFF
D gene: NA; V gene: TRBV12-2; J gene: TRBJ2-1; clone size: NA; CDR3 DNA: TGTGCAAGTCGCTTAGCCTCTCTCCCATTGGGGGGTAGACTCAATGAGCAGTTCTTC; CDR3 protein: CASRLASLPLGGRLNEQFF
D gene: NA; V gene: TRBV27; J gene: TRBJ2-7; clone size: NA; CDR3 DNA: TGTGCCAGCAGTTTATGGGGCAGGGACGAGCAGTACTTC; CDR3 protein: CASSLWGRDEQYF
D gene: TRBD2; V gene: TRBV30; J gene: TRBJ2-2; clone size: once; CDR3 DNA: TGTGCCTGGAGTGATCTAGCGGGGGGCCTTAGCGGGGAGCTGTTTTTT; CDR3 protein: CAWSDLAGGLSGELFF
D gene: NA; V gene: TRBV18; J gene: TRBJ2-5; clone size: NA; CDR3 DNA: TGTGCCAGCTCACCACCGTCTCTATCTTTTCAAGGCGCGACCCAGTACTTC; CDR3 protein: CASSPPSLSFQGATQYF
D gene: NA; V gene: TRBV19; J gene: TRBJ1-5; clone size: NA; CDR3 DNA: TGTGCCAGTAGATACTGGGATAGCAATCAGCCCCAGCATTTT; CDR3 protein: CASRYWDSNQPQHF
D gene: TRBD1; V gene: TRBV30; J gene: TRBJ2-2; clone size: NA; CDR3 DNA: TGTGCCTGGAGTGCGGACAGGGACACCGGGGAGCTGTTTTTT; CDR3 protein: CAWSADRDTGELFF
D gene: NA; V gene: TRBV5-1; J gene: TRBJ2-5; clone size: NA; CDR3 DNA: TGCGCCAGCAGCTTGACGGGCTGGGAGACCCAGTACTTC; CDR3 protein: CASSLTGWETQYF
D gene: TRBD1; V gene: TRBV28; J gene: TRBJ1-2; clone size: NA; CDR3 DNA: TGTGCCAGCAGGCCGGGACAGGGAAGCTATGGCTACACCTTC; CDR3 protein: CASRPGQGSYGYTF
D gene: NA; V gene: TRBV6-7; J gene: TRBJ1-4; clone size: NA; CDR3 DNA: TGTGCCAGCAGTTACAAGGGGGGGGTGCGGACTCACCGGAATGAAAAACTGTTTTTT; CDR3 protein: CASSYKGGVRTHRNEKLFF
D gene: NA; V gene: TRBV15; J gene: TRBJ2-3; clone size: once; CDR3 DNA: TGTGCCACCAGCAGAGATGTTGTGGCAGATACGCAGTATTTT; CDR3 protein: CATSRDVVADTQYF
D gene: NA; V gene: TRBV5-1; J gene: TRBJ2-5; clone size: NA; CDR3 DNA: TGCGCCAGCAGCTTCGGTCCTGGGGAAGGGACCCAGTACTTC; CDR3 protein: CASSFGPGEGTQYF
D gene: NA; V gene: TRBV30; J gene: TRBJ1-5; clone size: NA; CDR3 DNA: TGTGCCTGGAGTGTAGGGCAGCGCAATCAGCCCCAGCATTTT; CDR3 protein: CAWSVGQRNQPQHF